This T cell receptor (beta chain) was sequenced for a study of neurological immune-mediated disorders (dated by TCRdb to 2018 to 2020). About the study as a whole: Among the roughly 34 multiple sclerosis patients, relapsing-remitting MS was present in approximately 31 and secondary progressive MS was present in 3. The study compared peripheral blood TCR-beta repertoires of HTLV-I-associated myelopathy (HAM/TSP) patients, multiple sclerosis patients and healthy controls using UMI-based sequencing. Alongside PBMC samples, the set of more than 85 TCR-beta libraries contained longitudinal samples, technical triplicates, and paired CD4+ and CD8+ T-cell subsets that had been sorted. The cohort comprised roughly 69 subjects: approximately 15 HAM/TSP patients, roughly 34 multiple sclerosis patients and some 20 healthy controls. The paper as a whole reports these results and caveats: In a phylogenetic analysis, the repertoires of 18 out of 34 MS patients fell into a single cluster of related CDR3 sequences, pointing to a possible signature at the repertoire level. Across subjects, expanded clones never shared an identical CDR3 amino acid sequence, which suggests that the TCR-beta repertoires in every group were private. No association of the MS cluster with clinical or MRI features was observed, and the need for larger cohorts was stated by the authors. TCR clonal expansion was highest in HAM/TSP patients and lowest in MS patients, with MS patients falling below even healthy controls.

There are many counts of this clonotype. The antigen it recognizes is unknown. No base quality values were provided; no much bigger clone lies one nucleotide off. cDNA was synthesized by template-switch 5'RACE using a primer with a 10-nucleotide random unique molecular identifier that tagged each TCR transcript. Each sequencing run produced over 180 million TCR-beta sequences covering 15-18 subjects. Total RNA was extracted with the RNeasy kit. The KAPA Real-time Library Amplification kit was used to amplify TCR-beta VDJ regions with primers for the TCR constant region and the 5'RACE anchor. A first PCR added sample indexes and Illumina adaptors, and a second PCR then raised library yield. After purification with Ampure beads, the TCR product of roughly 650 bp was size-selected on a 2% E-gel SizeSelection system. Before pooling, library quality was checked on a Bioanalyzer, concentration was measured with Qubit, and libraries were quantified with the Kapa Library Quantification kit. Paired-end 2 x 150 bp sequencing of the libraries was performed on an Illumina HiSeq 2500. To increase sequence diversity, about 25-31% phiX was spiked into each library pool. The authors' analysis ran thus. The UMI-based MiGEC pipeline processed quality-filtered reads and removed over 80% of raw TCR sequences during error correction. VDJ genes were aligned to IMGT germline references, and clonotypes were defined by unique CDR3 amino acid sequence plus V-J genes. Clonal expansion, Shannon diversity and CDR3 relatedness were evaluated with VDJtools (CalcPairwiseDistances, ClusterSamples), while phylogenetic trees were built in CLCbio workbench. Expanded clones were defined as having at least 8 unique UMIs, based on coefficient-of-variation modelling across technical triplicates. Clones were called with MiXCR by TCRdb after fastp trimmed the public reads at Q25, and only in-frame beta chains were retained. When rows share a CDR3 protein, they turn into one entry using the most common DNA and genes. Here the V and J calls rest on TCRdb's processing, not on the authors' analysis. Counted in this sample were 55,000 to 75,000 distinct CDR3 sequences; around 2.3% of them appeared once. Together, the top ten hold about 2.9% of the sample.

Unsorted PBMC libraries were generated from 2 million PBMCs stored in RNAlater at -80 °C until RNA extraction. Multiple sclerosis patients were enrolled in a US clinical protocol under which disease progression was evaluated by magnetic resonance imaging. Peripheral blood was subjected to Ficoll-Hypaque density gradient centrifugation to isolate PBMCs, which were then cryopreserved in liquid nitrogen. Measured from the cysteine to the phenylalanine, the CDR3 is 14 residues long. Of the read, only the CDR3 DNA is kept; its 42 bases are in frame from base 1. The trim is 6 bases for V and 2 bases for J, with a gap of 13 bases between the germline ends. Looking up the germline V gene yields CDR1 SQVTM and CDR2 ANQGSEA.

Sequencing was carried out using PBMCs. The chain is made from TRBV29-1 and TRBJ2-2; confidence is insufficient to name the D gene. The sequence derives from a man between 50 and 59 years old with multiple sclerosis. The DNA sequence reads TGCAGCGTAGAACCGGGCCTCAACACCGGGGAGCTGTTTTTT. It is translated as CSVEPGLNTGELFF.